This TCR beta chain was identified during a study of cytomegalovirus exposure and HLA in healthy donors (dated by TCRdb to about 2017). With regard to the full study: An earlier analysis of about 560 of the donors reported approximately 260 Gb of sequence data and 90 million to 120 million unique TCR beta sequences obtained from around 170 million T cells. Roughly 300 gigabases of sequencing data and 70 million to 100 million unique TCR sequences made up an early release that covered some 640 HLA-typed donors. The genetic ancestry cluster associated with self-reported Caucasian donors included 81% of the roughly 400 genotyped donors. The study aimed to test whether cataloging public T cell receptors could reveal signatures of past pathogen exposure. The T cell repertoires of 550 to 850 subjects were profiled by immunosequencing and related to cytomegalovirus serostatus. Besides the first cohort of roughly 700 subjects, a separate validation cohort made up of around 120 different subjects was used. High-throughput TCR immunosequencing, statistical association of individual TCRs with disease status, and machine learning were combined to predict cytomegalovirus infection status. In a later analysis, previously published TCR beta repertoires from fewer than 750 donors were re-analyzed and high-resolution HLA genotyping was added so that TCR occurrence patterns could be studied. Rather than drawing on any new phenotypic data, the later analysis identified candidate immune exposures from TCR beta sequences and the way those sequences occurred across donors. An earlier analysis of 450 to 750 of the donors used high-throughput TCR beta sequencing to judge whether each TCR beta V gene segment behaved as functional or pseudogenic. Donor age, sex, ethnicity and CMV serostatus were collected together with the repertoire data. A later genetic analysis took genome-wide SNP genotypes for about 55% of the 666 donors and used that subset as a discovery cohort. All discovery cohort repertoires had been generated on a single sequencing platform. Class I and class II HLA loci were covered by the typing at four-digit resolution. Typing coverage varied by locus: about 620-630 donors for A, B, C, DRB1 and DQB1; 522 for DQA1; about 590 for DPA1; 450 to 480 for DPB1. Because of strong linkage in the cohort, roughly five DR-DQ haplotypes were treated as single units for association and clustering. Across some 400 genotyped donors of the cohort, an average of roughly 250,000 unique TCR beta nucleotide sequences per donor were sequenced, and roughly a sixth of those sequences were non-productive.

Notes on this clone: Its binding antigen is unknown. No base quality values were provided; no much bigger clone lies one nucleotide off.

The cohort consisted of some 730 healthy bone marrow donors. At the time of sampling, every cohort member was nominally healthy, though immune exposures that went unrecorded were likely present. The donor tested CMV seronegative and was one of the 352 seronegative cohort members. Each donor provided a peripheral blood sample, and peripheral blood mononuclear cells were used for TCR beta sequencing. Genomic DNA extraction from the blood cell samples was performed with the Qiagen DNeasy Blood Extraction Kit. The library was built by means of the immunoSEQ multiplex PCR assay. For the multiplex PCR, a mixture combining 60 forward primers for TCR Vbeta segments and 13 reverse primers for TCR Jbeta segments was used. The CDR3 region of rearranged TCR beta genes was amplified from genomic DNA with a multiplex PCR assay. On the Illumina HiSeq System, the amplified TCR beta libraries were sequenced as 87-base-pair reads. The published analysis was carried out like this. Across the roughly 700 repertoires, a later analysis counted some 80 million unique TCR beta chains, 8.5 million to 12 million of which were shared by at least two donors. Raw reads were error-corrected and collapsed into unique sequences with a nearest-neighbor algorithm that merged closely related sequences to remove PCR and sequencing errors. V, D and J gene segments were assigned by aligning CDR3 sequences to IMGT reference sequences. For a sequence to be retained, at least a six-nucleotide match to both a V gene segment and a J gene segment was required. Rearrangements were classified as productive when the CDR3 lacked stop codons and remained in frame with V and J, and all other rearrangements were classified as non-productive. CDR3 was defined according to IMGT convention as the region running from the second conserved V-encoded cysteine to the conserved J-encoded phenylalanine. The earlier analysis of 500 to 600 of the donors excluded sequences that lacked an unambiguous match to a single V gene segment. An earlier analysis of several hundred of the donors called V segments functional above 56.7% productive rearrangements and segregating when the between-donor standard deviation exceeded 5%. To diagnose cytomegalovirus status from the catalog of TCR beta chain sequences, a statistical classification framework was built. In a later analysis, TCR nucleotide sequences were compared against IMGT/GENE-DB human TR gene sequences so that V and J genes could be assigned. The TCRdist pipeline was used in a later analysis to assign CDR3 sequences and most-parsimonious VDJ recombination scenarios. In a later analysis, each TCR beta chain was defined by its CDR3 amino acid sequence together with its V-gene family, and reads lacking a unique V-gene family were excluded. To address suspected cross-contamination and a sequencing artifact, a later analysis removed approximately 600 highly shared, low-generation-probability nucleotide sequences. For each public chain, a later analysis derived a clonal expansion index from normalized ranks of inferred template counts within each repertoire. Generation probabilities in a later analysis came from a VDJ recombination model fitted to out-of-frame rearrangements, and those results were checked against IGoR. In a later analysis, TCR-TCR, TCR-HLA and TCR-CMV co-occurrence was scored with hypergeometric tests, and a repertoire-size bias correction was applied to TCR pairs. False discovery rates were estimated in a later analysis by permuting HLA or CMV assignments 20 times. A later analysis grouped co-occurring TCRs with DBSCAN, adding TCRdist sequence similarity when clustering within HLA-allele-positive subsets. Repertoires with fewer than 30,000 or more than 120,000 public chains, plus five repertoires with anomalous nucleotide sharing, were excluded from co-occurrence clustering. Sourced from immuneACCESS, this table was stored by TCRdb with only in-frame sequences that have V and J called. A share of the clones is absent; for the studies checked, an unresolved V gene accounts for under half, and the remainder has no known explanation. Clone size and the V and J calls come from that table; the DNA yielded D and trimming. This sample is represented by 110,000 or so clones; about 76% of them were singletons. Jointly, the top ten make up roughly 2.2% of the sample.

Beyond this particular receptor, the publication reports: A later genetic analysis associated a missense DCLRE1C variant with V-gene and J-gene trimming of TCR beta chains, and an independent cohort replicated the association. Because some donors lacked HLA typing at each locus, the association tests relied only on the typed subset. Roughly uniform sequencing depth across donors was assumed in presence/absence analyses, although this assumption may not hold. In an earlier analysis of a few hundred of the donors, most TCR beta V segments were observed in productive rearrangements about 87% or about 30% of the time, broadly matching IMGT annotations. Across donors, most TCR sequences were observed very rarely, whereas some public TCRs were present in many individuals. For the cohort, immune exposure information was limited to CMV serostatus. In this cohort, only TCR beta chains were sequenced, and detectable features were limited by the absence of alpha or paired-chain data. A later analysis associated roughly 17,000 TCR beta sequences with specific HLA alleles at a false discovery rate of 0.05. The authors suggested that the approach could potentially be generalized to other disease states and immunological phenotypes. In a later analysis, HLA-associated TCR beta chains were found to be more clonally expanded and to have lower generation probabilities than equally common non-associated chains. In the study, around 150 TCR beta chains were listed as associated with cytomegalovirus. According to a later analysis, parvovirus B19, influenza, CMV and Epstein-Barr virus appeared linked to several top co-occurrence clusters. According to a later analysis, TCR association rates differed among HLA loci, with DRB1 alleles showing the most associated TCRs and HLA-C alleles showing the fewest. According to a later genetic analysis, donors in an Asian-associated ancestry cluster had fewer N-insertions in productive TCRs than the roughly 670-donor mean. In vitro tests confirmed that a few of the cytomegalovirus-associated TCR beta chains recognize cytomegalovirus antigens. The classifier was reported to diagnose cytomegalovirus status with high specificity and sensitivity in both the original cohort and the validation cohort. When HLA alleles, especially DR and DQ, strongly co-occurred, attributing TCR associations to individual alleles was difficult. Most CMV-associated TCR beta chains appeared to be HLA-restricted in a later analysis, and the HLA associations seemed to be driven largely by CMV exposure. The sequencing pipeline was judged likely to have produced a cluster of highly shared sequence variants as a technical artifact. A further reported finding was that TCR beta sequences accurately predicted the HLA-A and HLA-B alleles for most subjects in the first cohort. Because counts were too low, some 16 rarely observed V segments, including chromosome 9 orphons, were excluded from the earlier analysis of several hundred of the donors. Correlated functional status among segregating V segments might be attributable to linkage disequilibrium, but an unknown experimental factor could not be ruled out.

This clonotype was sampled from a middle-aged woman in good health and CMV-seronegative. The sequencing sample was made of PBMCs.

DNA sequence: TGCGCCAGCAGCTTGGGGATAGCGGTCTCCTACGAGCAGTACTTC. This codes for CASSLGIAVSYEQYF. Rearrangement joined TRBV5-1 to TRBJ2-7, with TRBD2 as a weak D call on 6 bases. CDR1 and CDR2 were assigned from the germline V gene as SGHRS and YFSETQ. The CDR3, cysteine through phenylalanine, is 15 amino acids long. Left in the record is the CDR3 DNA by itself, 45 bases read in frame from the first base. Cut back by 0 bases and 0 bases, the V and J ends lie 10 bases apart.